Listed below are T cell receptor beta chains from one sample, sequenced in a study of blood T cell repertoires in COVID-19. Sequencing was performed with immunoSEQ multiplex PCR; in TCRdb, only in-frame clones are kept and a portion is missing. Altogether some 290,000 clones are present, approximately 82% being singletons, with the ten largest covering over 4.5%. The sequenced sample was peripheral blood. The receptor source for this set is a man aged 55 to 70 who had recovered from COVID-19. CDR3s leave out the opening cysteine and the closing phenylalanine or tryptophan. Fields, in order: V gene, J gene, CDR3 protein.

v_gene: TRBV5-8; j_gene: TRBJ2-5; CDR3aa: ASSLGASSSQETQY
v_gene: TRBV18; j_gene: TRBJ2-2; CDR3aa: ASSQGQGNTGELF
v_gene: TRBV19; j_gene: TRBJ1-5; CDR3aa: ASTAGRAYSNQPQH
v_gene: TRBV6-4; j_gene: TRBJ1-1; CDR3aa: ASSVGSGRDTEAF
v_gene: TRBV5-1; j_gene: TRBJ2-3; CDR3aa: ASSYGGGSGDTQY
v_gene: TRBV5-6; j_gene: TRBJ1-1; CDR3aa: ASSLVSSGGTEAF
v_gene: TRBV6-5; j_gene: TRBJ2-3; CDR3aa: ASTAAEDTQY
v_gene: TRBV5-8; j_gene: TRBJ1-1; CDR3aa: ASSSGQVNTEAF
v_gene: TRBV18; j_gene: TRBJ1-2; CDR3aa: ASSRQGLDYGYT
v_gene: TRBV7-9; j_gene: TRBJ1-5; CDR3aa: ASSGGFLQPQH
v_gene: TRBV10-1; j_gene: TRBJ2-3; CDR3aa: ASRAGGPLDTQY
v_gene: TRBV19; j_gene: TRBJ2-2; CDR3aa: ASDGTGMFGELF
v_gene: TRBV5-4; j_gene: TRBJ1-5; CDR3aa: ASSQIGQGIDNQPQH
v_gene: TRBV2; j_gene: TRBJ1-5; CDR3aa: ASSGEGNQPQH
v_gene: TRBV11-3; j_gene: TRBJ2-2; CDR3aa: ASSSGTSGGANTGELF
v_gene: TRBV6-5; j_gene: TRBJ2-3; CDR3aa: AGSGQSTDTQY
v_gene: TRBV7-7; j_gene: TRBJ2-2; CDR3aa: ASSPSASRTGELF
v_gene: TRBV9; j_gene: TRBJ2-5; CDR3aa: ASSSSGPAETQY
v_gene: TRBV7-2; j_gene: TRBJ2-2; CDR3aa: ASSLAVGPGELF
v_gene: TRBV2; j_gene: TRBJ1-2; CDR3aa: ATRETGSPKEGYT
v_gene: TRBV25-1; j_gene: TRBJ2-7; CDR3aa: ASSEYAGVYEQY
v_gene: TRBV7-9; j_gene: TRBJ2-2; CDR3aa: ASSGRGTGELF
v_gene: TRBV10-3; j_gene: TRBJ2-3; CDR3aa: AISEGPSGGTTDTQY
v_gene: TRBV30; j_gene: TRBJ1-5; CDR3aa: ACKIRDRGNQPQH
v_gene: TRBV12-3/TRBV12-4; j_gene: TRBJ2-2; CDR3aa: ASLRRSAGELF
v_gene: TRBV5-8; j_gene: TRBJ2-7; CDR3aa: ASSWVGQGRYEQY
v_gene: TRBV7-6; j_gene: TRBJ2-3; CDR3aa: ASSLDVSSTDTQY
v_gene: TRBV7-9; j_gene: TRBJ2-5; CDR3aa: ASSLDFGGLPKETQY
v_gene: TRBV7-9; j_gene: TRBJ2-7; CDR3aa: ASSLADRQTYEQY
v_gene: TRBV6-6; j_gene: TRBJ2-1; CDR3aa: ASSYGGSYNEQF
v_gene: TRBV19; j_gene: TRBJ2-3; CDR3aa: ASSTEVAGGPDTQY
v_gene: TRBV3-1/TRBV3-2; j_gene: TRBJ1-1; CDR3aa: ASSQTGIEAF
v_gene: TRBV29-1; j_gene: TRBJ1-1; CDR3aa: SVQKNQGVTEAF
v_gene: TRBV5-1; j_gene: TRBJ2-5; CDR3aa: ASSAGTARETQY
v_gene: TRBV4-1; j_gene: TRBJ1-2; CDR3aa: ASSLTDRAVGYGYT